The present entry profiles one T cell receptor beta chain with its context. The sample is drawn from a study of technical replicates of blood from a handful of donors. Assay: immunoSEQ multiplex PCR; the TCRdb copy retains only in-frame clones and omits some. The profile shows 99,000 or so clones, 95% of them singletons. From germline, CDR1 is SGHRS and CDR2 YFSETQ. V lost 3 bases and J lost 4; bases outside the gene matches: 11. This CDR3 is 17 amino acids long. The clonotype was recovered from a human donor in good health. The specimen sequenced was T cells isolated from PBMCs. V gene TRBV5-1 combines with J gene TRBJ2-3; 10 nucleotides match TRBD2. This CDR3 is CASSSDGASGGADTQYF. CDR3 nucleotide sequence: TGCGCCAGCAGCTCGGACGGGGCTAGCGGGGGCGCAGATACGCAGTATTTT.